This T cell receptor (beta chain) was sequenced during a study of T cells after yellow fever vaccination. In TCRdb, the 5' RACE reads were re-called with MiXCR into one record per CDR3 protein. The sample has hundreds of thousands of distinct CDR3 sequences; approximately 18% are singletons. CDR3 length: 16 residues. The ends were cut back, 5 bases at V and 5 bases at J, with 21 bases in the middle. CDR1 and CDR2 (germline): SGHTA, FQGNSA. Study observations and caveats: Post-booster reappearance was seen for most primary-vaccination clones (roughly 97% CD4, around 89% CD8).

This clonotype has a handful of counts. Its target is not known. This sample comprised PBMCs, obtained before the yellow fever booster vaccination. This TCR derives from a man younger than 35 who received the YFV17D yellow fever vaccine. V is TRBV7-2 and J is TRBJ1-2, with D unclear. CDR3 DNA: TGTGCCAGCAGCCCTGACACGTCTAGCGGTCTTTATGGCTACACCTTC. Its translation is CASSPDTSSGLYGYTF.